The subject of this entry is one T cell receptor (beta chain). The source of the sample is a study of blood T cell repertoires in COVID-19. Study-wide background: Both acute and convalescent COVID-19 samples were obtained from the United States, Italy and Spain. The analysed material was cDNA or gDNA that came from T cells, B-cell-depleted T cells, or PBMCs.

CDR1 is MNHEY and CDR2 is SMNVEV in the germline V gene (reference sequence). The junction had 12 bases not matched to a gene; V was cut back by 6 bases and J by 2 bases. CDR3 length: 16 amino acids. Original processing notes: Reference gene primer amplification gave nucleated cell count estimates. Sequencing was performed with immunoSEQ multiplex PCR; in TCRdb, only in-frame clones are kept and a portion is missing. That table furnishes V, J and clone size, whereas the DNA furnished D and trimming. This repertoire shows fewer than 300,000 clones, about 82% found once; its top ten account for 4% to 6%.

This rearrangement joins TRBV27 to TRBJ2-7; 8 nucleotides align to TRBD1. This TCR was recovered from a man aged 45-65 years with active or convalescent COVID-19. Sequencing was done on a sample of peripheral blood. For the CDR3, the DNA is TGTGCCAGCAGCCGTAAAGCCGGGACAGGTCCCTACGAGCAGTACTTC. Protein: CASSRKAGTGPYEQYF.